This TCR beta chain was sequenced during a study of glioma-infiltrating T cells after dendritic cell vaccination. On the study more broadly: Between about 2002 and 2012, patients got autologous tumor lysate-pulsed dendritic cell vaccines.

CDR3 length: 16 residues. The germline gives CDR1 SGHTA, CDR2 FQGNSA. Trimming removed 5 bases from V and 4 bases from J; junction bases left unmatched: 11. Repertoires were generated with immunoSEQ multiplex PCR, while TCRdb's copy carries only in-frame clones and drops some. This table holds 90,000 or so clones, 70% to 90% found once. Described time point: after dendritic cell vaccination, including at tumor progression/relapse. V and J are TRBV7-2 and TRBJ1-2; 9 bases are shared with TRBD1. The source material was blood, sampled after dendritic cell vaccination. This clonotype was obtained from a human donor with glioblastoma. CDR3 nucleotide sequence: TGTGCCAGCAGCGTCACCGGGACAGGGACTGGCTATGGCTACACCTTC. Amino acid sequence: CASSVTGTGTGYGYTF.